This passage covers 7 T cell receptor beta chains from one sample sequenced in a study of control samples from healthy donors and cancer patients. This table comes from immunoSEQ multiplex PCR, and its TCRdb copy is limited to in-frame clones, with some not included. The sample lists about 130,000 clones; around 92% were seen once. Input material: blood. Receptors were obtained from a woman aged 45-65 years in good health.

The CDR3 here is CASSQDRRDTEAFF. CDR3 in DNA: TGTGCCAGCAGCCAAGATAGAAGGGACACTGAAGCTTTCTTT. The gene calls are TRBV3-1 (or the pseudogene TRBV3-2) and TRBJ1-1; no clear D. V gave up 0 bases and J gave up 3 bases, with 8 bases separating them. Germline V gene lookup returns CDR1 LGHDT and CDR2 YNNKEL (reference sequence). The length of the CDR3 is 14 residues.

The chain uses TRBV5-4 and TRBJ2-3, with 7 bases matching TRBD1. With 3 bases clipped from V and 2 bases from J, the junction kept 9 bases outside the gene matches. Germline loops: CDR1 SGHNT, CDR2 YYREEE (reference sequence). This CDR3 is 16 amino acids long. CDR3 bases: TGTGCCAGCAGCTCTCCGGGACAGAGAGCCACAGATACGCAGTATTTT. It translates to CASSSPGQRATDTQYF.

CDR3 amino acids: CASSPDSYYGYTF. The CDR3 DNA reads TGTGCCAGCAGTCCCGACAGCTACTATGGCTACACCTTC. The rearrangement joins TRBV7-8 to TRBJ1-2; maybe TRBD1 (5 bases). Trimming took 6 bases from V and 3 from J, leaving 11 bases between them. CDR1 is SGHVS, CDR2 FQNEAQ, per germline. The CDR3 extends over 13 amino acids.

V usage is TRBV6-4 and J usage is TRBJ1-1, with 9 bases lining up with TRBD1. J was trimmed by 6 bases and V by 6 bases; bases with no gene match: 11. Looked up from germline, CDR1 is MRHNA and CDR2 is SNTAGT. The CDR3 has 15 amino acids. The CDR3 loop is CASREQQGANSEAFF. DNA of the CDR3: TGTGCCAGCAGAGAACAACAGGGGGCGAATTCTGAAGCTTTCTTT.

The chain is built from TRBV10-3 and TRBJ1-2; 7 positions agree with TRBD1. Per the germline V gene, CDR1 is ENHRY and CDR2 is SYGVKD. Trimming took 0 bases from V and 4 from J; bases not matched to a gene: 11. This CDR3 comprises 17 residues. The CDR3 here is CAISESTVQGTGYGYTF. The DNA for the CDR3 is TGTGCCATCAGTGAGTCGACAGTACAGGGGACGGGCTATGGCTACACCTTC.

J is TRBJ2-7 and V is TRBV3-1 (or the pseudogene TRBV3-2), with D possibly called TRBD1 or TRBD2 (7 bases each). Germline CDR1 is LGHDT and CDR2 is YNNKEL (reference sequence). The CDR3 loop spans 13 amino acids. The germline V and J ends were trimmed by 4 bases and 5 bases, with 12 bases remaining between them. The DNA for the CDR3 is TGTGCCAGCAGCCGCAGGGGGGGCGACGAGCAGTACTTC. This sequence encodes CASSRRGGDEQYF.

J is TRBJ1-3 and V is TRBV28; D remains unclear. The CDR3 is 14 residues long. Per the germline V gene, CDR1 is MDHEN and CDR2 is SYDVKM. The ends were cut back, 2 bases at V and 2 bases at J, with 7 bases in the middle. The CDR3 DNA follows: TGTGCCAGCAGTTTAAAAACGACTGGAAACACCATATATTTT. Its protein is CASSLKTTGNTIYF.